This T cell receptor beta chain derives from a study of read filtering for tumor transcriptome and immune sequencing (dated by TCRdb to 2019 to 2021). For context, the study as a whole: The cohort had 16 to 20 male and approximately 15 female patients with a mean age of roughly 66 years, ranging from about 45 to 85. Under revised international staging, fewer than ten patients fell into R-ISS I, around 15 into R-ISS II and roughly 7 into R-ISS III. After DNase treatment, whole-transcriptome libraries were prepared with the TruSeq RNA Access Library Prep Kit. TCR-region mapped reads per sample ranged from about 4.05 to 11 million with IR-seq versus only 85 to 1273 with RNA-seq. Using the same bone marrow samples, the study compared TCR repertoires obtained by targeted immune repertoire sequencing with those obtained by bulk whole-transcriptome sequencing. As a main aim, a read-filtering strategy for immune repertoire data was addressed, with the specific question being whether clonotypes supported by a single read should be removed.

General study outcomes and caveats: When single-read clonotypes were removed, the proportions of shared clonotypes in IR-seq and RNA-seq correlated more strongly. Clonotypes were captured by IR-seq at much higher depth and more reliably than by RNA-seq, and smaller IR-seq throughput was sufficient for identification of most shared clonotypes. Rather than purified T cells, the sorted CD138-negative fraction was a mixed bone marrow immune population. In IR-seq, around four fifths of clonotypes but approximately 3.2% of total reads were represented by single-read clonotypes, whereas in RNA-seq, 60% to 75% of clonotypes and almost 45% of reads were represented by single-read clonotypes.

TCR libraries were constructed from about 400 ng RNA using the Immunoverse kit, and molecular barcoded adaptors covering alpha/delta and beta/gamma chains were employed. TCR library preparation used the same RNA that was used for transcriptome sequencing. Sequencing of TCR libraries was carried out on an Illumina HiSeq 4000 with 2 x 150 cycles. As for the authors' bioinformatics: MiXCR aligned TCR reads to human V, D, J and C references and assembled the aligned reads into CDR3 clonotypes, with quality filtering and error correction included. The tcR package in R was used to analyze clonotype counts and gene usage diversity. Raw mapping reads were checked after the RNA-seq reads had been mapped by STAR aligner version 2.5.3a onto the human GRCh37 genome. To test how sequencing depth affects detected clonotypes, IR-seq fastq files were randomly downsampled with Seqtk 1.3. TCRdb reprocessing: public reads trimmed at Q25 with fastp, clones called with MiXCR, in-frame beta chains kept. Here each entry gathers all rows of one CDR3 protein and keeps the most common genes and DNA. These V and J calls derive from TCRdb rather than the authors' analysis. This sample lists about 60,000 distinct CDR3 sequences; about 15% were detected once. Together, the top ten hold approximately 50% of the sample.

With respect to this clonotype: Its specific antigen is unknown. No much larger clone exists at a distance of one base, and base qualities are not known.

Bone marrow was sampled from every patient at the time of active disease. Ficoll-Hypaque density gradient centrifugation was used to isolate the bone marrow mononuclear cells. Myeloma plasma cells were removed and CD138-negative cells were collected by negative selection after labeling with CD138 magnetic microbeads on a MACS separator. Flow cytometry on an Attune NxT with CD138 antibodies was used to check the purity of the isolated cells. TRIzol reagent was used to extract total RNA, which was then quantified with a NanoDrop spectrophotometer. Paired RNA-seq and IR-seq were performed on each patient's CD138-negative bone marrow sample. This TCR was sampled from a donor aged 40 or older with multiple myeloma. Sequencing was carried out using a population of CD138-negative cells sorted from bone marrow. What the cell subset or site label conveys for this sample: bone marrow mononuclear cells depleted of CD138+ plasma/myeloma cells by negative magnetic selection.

The bases are TGTGCCAGCAGTCCCCGGAGGGGGCTGTTAGAGACCCAGTACTTC. Translated, this is CASSPRRGLLETQYF. The chain is encoded by TRBV28 joined to TRBJ2-5; 7 matching bases give a weak D call of TRBD1. The junction carries 17 bases between V and J, which are trimmed by 5 bases and 4 bases respectively. The germline V gene yields MDHEN for CDR1 and SYDVKM for CDR2. The CDR3 has 15 amino acids, counting the end cysteine and phenylalanine. The DNA shown is the 45-base CDR3, in frame from base 1.